This T cell receptor beta chain emerged from a study of blood T cell repertoires in COVID-19. About the research overall: Both acute and convalescent COVID-19 samples were obtained from the United States, Italy and Spain.

Sequencing was performed with immunoSEQ multiplex PCR; in TCRdb, only in-frame clones are kept and a portion is missing. The table shows about 180,000 clones, with 80% to 90% occurring only once. This CDR3 has 10 amino acids. V lost 8 bases and J lost 5, with 6 bases in between. Germline values: CDR1 SNHLY, CDR2 FYNNEI. This receptor was taken from a human donor with active or convalescent COVID-19. The donor label of this sample is uncertain. What was sequenced was peripheral blood. This chain connects TRBV2 to TRBJ2-5, with D unclear. The CDR3: CASSRETQYF. CDR3 DNA: TGTGCCAGCTCGAGGGAGACCCAGTACTTC.